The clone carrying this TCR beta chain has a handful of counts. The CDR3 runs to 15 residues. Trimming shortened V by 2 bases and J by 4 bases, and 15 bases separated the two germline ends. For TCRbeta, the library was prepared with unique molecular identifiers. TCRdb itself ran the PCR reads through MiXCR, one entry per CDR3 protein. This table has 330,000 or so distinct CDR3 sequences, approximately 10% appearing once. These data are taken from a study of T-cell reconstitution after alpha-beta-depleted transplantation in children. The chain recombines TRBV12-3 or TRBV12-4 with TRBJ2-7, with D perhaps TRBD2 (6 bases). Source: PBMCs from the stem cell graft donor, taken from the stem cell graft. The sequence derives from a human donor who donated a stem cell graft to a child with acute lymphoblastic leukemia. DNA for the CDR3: TGTGCCAGCAGTTTAACCGGGACTTCGACTTACGAGCAGTACTTC. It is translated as CASSLTGTSTYEQYF.